The 27 T cell receptor beta chains given below trace back to one sample, sequenced in a study of T cell changes during pregnancy in multiple sclerosis. The repertoire was sequenced with immunoSEQ multiplex PCR; TCRdb's copy has only in-frame clones and lacks some. The sample yields tens of thousands of clones, 92% seen once. The starting material was peripheral blood, obtained before pregnancy. Receptors were obtained from a female donor with multiple sclerosis, enrolled in a pregnancy study.

CDR3 in DNA: TGTGCCAGCAGCGCGAGGGACGGGAGATCCTACAATGAGCAGTTCTTC. It codes for CASSARDGRSYNEQFF. The chain employs TRBV11-2 and TRBJ2-1; a weak D match, TRBD2 (6 bases). V dropped 5 bases and J dropped 1 base, with 15 bases sitting between them. Per germline, CDR1 SGHAT and CDR2 FQNNGV. CDR3 length: 16 residues.

The CDR3, as DNA: TGTGCCAGTAGCACTCGGACTAGCGGGAGAGGGGGCACCGGGGAGCTGTTTTTT. This codes for CASSTRTSGRGGTGELFF. This chain joins TRBV19 and TRBJ2-2; 13 nucleotides match TRBD2. Germline loops: CDR1 LNHDA, CDR2 SQIVND (reference sequence). The CDR3 covers 18 residues. V gave up 6 bases and J gave up 4 bases; unmatched junction bases: 11.

The rearrangement links TRBV7-9 to TRBJ2-1; D is perhaps TRBD2 (5 bases). Germline V gene sequence: CDR1 SEHNR, CDR2 FQNEAQ (reference sequence). Trimming took 5 bases from V and 4 from J, leaving 18 bases between them. The CDR3 extends over 16 amino acids. CDR3 amino acids: CASSPVLAAPYNEQFF. CDR3 DNA: TGTGCCAGCAGCCCTGTCCTAGCTGCTCCTTACAATGAGCAGTTCTTC.

The rearrangement joins TRBV4-3 to TRBJ2-1; D is unresolved. This CDR3 comprises 16 residues. V lost 0 bases, J lost 0 bases, and 9 bases lay in between. Germline V gene sequence: CDR1 LGHNA, CDR2 YSLEER. The CDR3 protein is CASSQDPPSSYNEQFF. For the CDR3, the DNA is TGCGCCAGCAGCCAAGATCCCCCCAGCTCCTACAATGAGCAGTTCTTC.

The rearrangement joins TRBV6-1 to TRBJ2-7, with TRBD1 identical over 9 bases. The V and J ends lost 6 bases and 3 bases, in that order; junction bases with no gene match: 6. This CDR3 contains 14 residues. Germline V lookup: CDR1 MNHNS, CDR2 SASEGT. The chain's CDR3 is CASSLSGQGYEQYF. The CDR3 region has the DNA TGTGCCAGCAGCCTGTCGGGACAGGGCTACGAGCAGTACTTC.

The J gene is TRBJ1-2, the V gene TRBV2; TRBD1 aligns across 10 bases. This CDR3 spans 16 amino acids. After removal of 2 bases from V and 4 bases from J, the junction contained 7 bases not matched to a gene. The germline gives CDR1 SNHLY, CDR2 FYNNEI. The CDR3 sequence: CASSESPRTGGYGYTF. CDR3 DNA: TGTGCCAGCAGTGAATCCCCGAGGACAGGGGGCTATGGCTACACCTTC.

The chain employs TRBV27 and TRBJ2-7; maybe TRBD1 (6 bases). The CDR3 length is 14 residues. Germline-derived CDR1 and CDR2 are MNHEY and SMNVEV (reference sequence). The V end was cut by 3 bases, the J end by 3 bases, with 12 bases between. The chain's CDR3 is CASSFSNRDYEQYF. CDR3 bases: TGTGCCAGCAGTTTTAGTAACAGGGACTACGAGCAGTACTTC.

CDR3 coding DNA: TGTGCCAGCAGCCACCGGACTAGCGGTCTACATAAAAACATTCAGTACTTC. Amino acids: CASSHRTSGLHKNIQYF. The chain is built from TRBV16 and TRBJ2-4; 10 nucleotides match TRBD2. Germline loops: CDR1 KGHSY, CDR2 FQNENV. There are 17 residues in the CDR3. V was pared by 3 bases and J by 4 bases, with 9 bases of the junction left unmatched.

Only a few counts were recorded for this clone. At one of its ends the junction is not consistent with the germline gene, which may arise from a read error. The gene calls are TRBV5-1 and TRBJ2-7, with D perhaps TRBD1 (6 bases). In germline, CDR1 is SGHRS, CDR2 YFSETQ. CDR3 length: 14 residues. CDR3 DNA sequence: TGCGCCAGCAGCCCCACAGGGTCCTCCGACGAGCAGTACTTC. Amino acid sequence: CASSPTGSSDEQYF. Drawing the rest from reference TRBV5-1 and TRBJ2-7, the complete variable domain is KAGVTQTPRYLIKTRGQQVTLSCSPISGHRSVSWYQQTPGQGLQFLFEYFSETQRNKGNFPGRFSGRQFSNSRSEMNVSTLELGDSALYLCASSPTGSSDEQYFGPGTRLTVT.

This clone was recorded only once. V and J are TRBV15 and TRBJ1-1; TRBD1 aligns across 8 bases. J lost 3 bases, V lost 1 base, and 10 bases had no gene match. CDR3 length: 17 amino acids. The germline V gene encodes CDR1 LNHNV and CDR2 YYDKDF (reference sequence). CDR3 DNA: TGTGCCACCAGCAGAGGGGCAGGGGGCTACGGGGACACTGAAGCTTTCTTT. It yields the protein CATSRGAGGYGDTEAFF.

The CDR3 region has the DNA TGTGCCAGCAGCCAGACAGGGCGCGGCTACACCTTC. Translated: CASSQTGRGYTF. This rearrangement joins TRBV7-2 to TRBJ1-2, with 7 bases that match TRBD1. The CDR3 sequence is 12 residues long. Germline CDR1 SGHTA, CDR2 FQGNSA. V lost 5 bases, J lost 8 bases, and 5 bases stayed unmatched.

The V and J genes are TRBV27 and TRBJ2-7, with D tentatively TRBD1 (5 bases). The CDR3 loop spans 13 amino acids. V was cut by 5 bases and J by 0 bases, with 8 bases left in between. Germline assignment: CDR1 MNHEY and CDR2 SMNVEV (reference sequence). The CDR3 here is CASSPQGSYEQYF. DNA for the CDR3: TGTGCCAGCAGTCCCCAGGGCTCCTACGAGCAGTACTTC.

The chain carries TRBV7-3 and TRBJ2-1; D ambiguous. The V end was cut by 5 bases, the J end by 0 bases, with 11 bases between. Germline V gene sequence: CDR1 SGHTA, CDR2 FQGTGA. The CDR3 loop spans 15 amino acids. CDR3 residues: CASSLARSSYNEQFF. The CDR3 DNA is TGTGCCAGCAGCCTGGCCCGAAGCTCCTACAATGAGCAGTTCTTC.

The V call is TRBV25-1, the J call TRBJ2-2, with 8 bases identical to TRBD1. V lost 4 bases to trimming and J lost 3 bases; unmatched junction nucleotides: 10. The CDR3 runs to 17 residues. The germline CDR1 and CDR2 sequences are MGHDK and SYGVNS. The chain's CDR3 is CASSGRTGPAYTGELFF. The CDR3 DNA is TGTGCCAGCAGTGGACGGACAGGGCCTGCGTACACCGGGGAGCTGTTTTTT.

The V call is TRBV7-9, the J call TRBJ2-7; 11 bases are a match to TRBD1. The J segment lost 3 bases and the V segment lost 5 bases, leaving 6 bases of the junction unmatched. CDR3 length: 15 amino acids. Germline CDR1 and CDR2: SEHNR and FQNEAQ (reference sequence). Here the CDR3 DNA reads TGTGCCAGCAGCCATCCGGGACAGGGGGTCTACGAGCAGTACTTC. Protein product: CASSHPGQGVYEQYF.

This CDR3 is CASTTGYNEQFF. The CDR3 coding sequence is TGTGCCAGCACCACAGGCTACAATGAGCAGTTCTTC. The chain is built from TRBV27 and TRBJ2-1, with D tentatively TRBD1 (5 bases). In germline, CDR1 is MNHEY, CDR2 SMNVEV (reference sequence). The CDR3 is 12 residues long. Trimming stripped 7 bases from V and 3 bases from J, with 7 bases between.

This clone was observed a handful of times. The chain carries TRBV5-8 and TRBJ2-4, with 9 nucleotides matching TRBD1. Germline V gives CDR1 SGHTS, CDR2 YDEGEE. Trimming took 2 bases from V and 1 from J; bases not matched to a gene: 1. The CDR3 is 15 residues long. The chain's CDR3 is CASSFGTGAKNIQYF. The CDR3 DNA reads as TGTGCCAGCAGCTTTGGGACAGGGGCCAAAAACATTCAGTACTTC.

V is TRBV21-1 and J is TRBJ2-7; the table's D call, TRBD2, was not checked against the DNA. TRBV21-1 is labeled a pseudogene. The CDR3 sequence is 16 residues long. CDR3 coding DNA: TGTGCCAGCAGCAAAGCTGTGGCTAGCGGGGACTACGAGCAGTACTTC. It specifies CASSKAVASGDYEQYF.

The gene calls are TRBV18 and TRBJ1-3; D is ambiguous. Between the trimmed V and J ends, which lost 3 bases and 0 bases, there was a span of 9 bases. This CDR3 has 15 amino acids. The germline gives CDR1 KGHSH, CDR2 LQKENI. This CDR3 reads CASSPKHLSGNTIYF. As DNA, the CDR3 is TGTGCCAGCTCACCCAAACACCTCTCTGGAAACACCATATATTTT.

The V call is TRBV19, the J call TRBJ1-3; the match to TRBD1 covers 8 bases. CDR3 length equals 15 residues. The V segment lost 10 bases and the J segment 3 bases; nucleotides outside the gene matches: 11. Germline V CDR1 and CDR2: LNHDA, SQIVND (reference sequence). The DNA for the CDR3 is TGTGCCACCGGAGGACAGGGATTAAGTGGAAACACCATATATTTT. Its translation: CATGGQGLSGNTIYF.

This chain connects TRBV4-1 to TRBJ2-7; possible D gene TRBD2, 5 bases. The CDR3 totals 15 residues. The germline CDR1 and CDR2 sequences are MGHRA and YSYEKL. Trimming shortened V by 2 bases and J by 3 bases, and 14 bases separated the two germline ends. CDR3 region: CASSQPGGGSYEQYF. CDR3 sequence (DNA): TGCGCCAGCAGCCAACCTGGAGGTGGAAGCTACGAGCAGTACTTC.

This clone was recorded only once. V is TRBV29-1 and J is TRBJ2-1; 13 nucleotides agree with TRBD2. The CDR3 consists of 18 residues. The V gene end was trimmed by 6 bases and the J gene end by 2 bases; junction bases not matched to a gene: 13. CDR1 SQVTM and CDR2 ANQGSEA come from the germline V gene. The CDR3 reads CSVDTPGLAGPAYNEQFF. The CDR3 bases are TGCAGCGTCGATACCCCGGGACTAGCGGGACCCGCCTACAATGAGCAGTTCTTC.

In nucleotides, the CDR3 is TGCGCCAGCAGGCCCGGGACAGCCAGCTCTGGAAACACCATATATTTT. Amino acid sequence: CASRPGTASSGNTIYF. The rearrangement uses TRBV10-1 and TRBJ1-3; 7 nucleotides match TRBD1. This CDR3 spans 16 amino acids. From germline, CDR1 is WNHNN and CDR2 SYGVQD (reference sequence). The junction had 8 bases not matched to a gene; V was cut back by 6 bases and J by 0 bases.

The count of this clone is one. The chain couples TRBV4-3 to TRBJ1-1; no clear D. This CDR3 has 14 residues. Trimming cost V 1 base and J 7 bases, with 13 bases left between them. Germline CDR1 reads LGHNA; CDR2 reads YSLEER. The CDR3 DNA sequence: TGCGCCAGCAGCCAAGTTTTAGAGTTCCGTGAAGCTTTCTTT. Protein sequence: CASSQVLEFREAFF.

This clone occurred once. This rearrangement joins TRBV29-1 to TRBJ2-7; 13 nucleotides match TRBD2. Germline CDR1 SQVTM, CDR2 ANQGSEA. Germline trimming cut 5 bases from V and 5 bases from J; bases unmatched to any gene: 6. This CDR3 has 14 residues. The CDR3 coding sequence is TGCAGCGTTTCTTGGACTAGCGGGAGACACGAGCAGTACTTC. Translating it yields CSVSWTSGRHEQYF.

The genes are TRBV6-6 and TRBJ1-3, with D unresolved. V was trimmed by 5 bases and J by 4 bases, leaving 9 bases between them. Germline CDR1 is MNHNY and CDR2 is SVGAGI (reference sequence). The CDR3 spans 13 residues. The CDR3: CASSLVQGNTIYF. In nucleotides, the CDR3 is TGTGCCAGCAGTCTCGTTCAGGGAAACACCATATATTTT.

The rearrangement links TRBV14 to TRBJ2-2; D uncertain. CDR1 is SGHDN, CDR2 FVKESK, per germline. The CDR3 is 16 residues long. The germline V and J ends were trimmed by 4 bases and 1 base, with 13 bases remaining between them. CDR3 DNA sequence: TGTGCCAGCAGCCGCATTATTGGGCAGAACACCGGGGAGCTGTTTTTT. Its protein product is CASSRIIGQNTGELFF.